This T cell receptor beta chain emerged from a study of control samples from healthy donors and cancer patients. Using immunoSEQ multiplex PCR, the repertoire was profiled, and TCRdb retains in-frame clones only, with some absent. Altogether 15,000 to 20,000 clones are present, about 82% being singletons, with the ten largest covering more than 9%. CDR3 size: 12 residues. Trimming removed 5 bases at V and 3 bases at J, with 11 bases between. Germline V gives CDR1 GTSNPN, CDR2 SVGIG (reference sequence). The chain joins TRBV30 to TRBJ2-7; tentative D call: TRBD2 (6 bases). Sequenced input: PBMCs. The clonotype originates from a woman in her 70s with colorectal cancer. CDR3 nucleotides: TGTGCCTGGGCGCGGGGCGACTACGAGCAGTACTTC. Translation: CAWARGDYEQYF.